The 4 T cell receptor beta chains in this list originate from one sample, sequenced in a study of beta chain features in type 1 diabetes. Study results and limitations: People with Type 1 diabetes carried modestly yet significantly shorter TCRB CDR3s in all four CD4+ subsets.

Expressed TCRB transcripts were sequenced after all isolated RNA was converted to cDNA. Libraries were prepared by immunoSEQ multiplex PCR; TCRdb keeps only in-frame clonotypes and omits some of them. The sample consists of 350,000 to 450,000 clones, roughly an eighth of them appearing once. Their antigen targets remain unknown. The sequencing input was naive CD4+ T cells from blood. Source of these receptors: a woman in her late teens or twenties with type 1 diabetes.

This clone was detected only a few times. The chain combines TRBV7-2 with TRBJ2-6, with D perhaps matching TRBD1 (5 bases). The V and J ends lost 2 bases and 5 bases respectively, with 13 bases between them. The CDR3 contains 16 residues. Per the germline V gene, CDR1 is SGHTA and CDR2 is FQGNSA. CDR3 sequence (DNA): TGTGCCAGCAGCTTAAAGGGGCTGAGGAGGGCCAACGTCCTGACTTTC. It yields the protein CASSLKGLRRANVLTF. Using reference TRBV7-2 and TRBJ2-6 for the parts outside the CDR3, the full variable domain is GAGVSQSPSNKVTEKGKDVELRCDPISGHTALYWYRQSLGQGLEFLIYFQGNSAPDKSGLPSDRFSAERTGGSVSTLTIQRTQQEDSAVYLCASSLKGLRRANVLTFGAGSRLTVL.

There are a few counts of this clone. This rearrangement joins TRBV28 to TRBJ2-7; 7 bases match TRBD1. Germline V gene sequence: CDR1 MDHEN, CDR2 SYDVKM. This CDR3 has 17 amino acids. J lost 2 bases, V lost 8 bases, and 18 bases had no gene match. The CDR3 DNA is TGTGCCAGCCTCCCCTTAGACAGGGTAAGAGTACCCTACGAGCAGTACTTC. Translated, it gives CASLPLDRVRVPYEQYF.

The V and J genes are TRBV4-3 and TRBJ1-2; 7 bases fit TRBD1. Per the germline V gene, CDR1 is LGHNA and CDR2 is YSLEER. The J segment lost 3 bases and the V segment lost 4 bases, leaving 11 bases of the junction unmatched. This CDR3 has 16 amino acids. The CDR3 loop reads CASSPRQGILHYGYTF. As DNA, the CDR3 is TGCGCCAGCAGCCCCCGACAGGGTATCCTTCACTATGGCTACACCTTC.

The table lists this clone with a few counts. This chain joins TRBV5-4 and TRBJ2-7; unclear D gene. V lost 0 bases and J lost 9, with 16 bases in between. The CDR3 totals 14 residues. CDR1 is SGHNT and CDR2 is YYREEE in the germline V gene (reference sequence). The CDR3: CASSLEYGSRGQYF. In DNA, the CDR3 is TGTGCCAGCAGCTTGGAGTACGGGTCCCGCGGGCAGTACTTC.